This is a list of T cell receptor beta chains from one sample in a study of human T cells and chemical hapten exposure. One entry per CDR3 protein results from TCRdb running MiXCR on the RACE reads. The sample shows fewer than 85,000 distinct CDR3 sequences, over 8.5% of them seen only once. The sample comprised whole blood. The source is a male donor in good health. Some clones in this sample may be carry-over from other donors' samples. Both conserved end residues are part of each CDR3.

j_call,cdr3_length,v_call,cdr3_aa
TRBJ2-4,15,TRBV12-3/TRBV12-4,CASSTSLAAQNIQYF
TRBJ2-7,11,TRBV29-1,CSVTVRDEQYF
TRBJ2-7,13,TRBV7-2,CASSSTGVDEQYF
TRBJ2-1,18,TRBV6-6,CASSYPRLAGSSYNEQFF
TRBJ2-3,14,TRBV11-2,CASSLGTGPDTQYF
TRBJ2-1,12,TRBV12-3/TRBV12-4,CASSWDLNEQFF
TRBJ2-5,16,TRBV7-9,CASSEPGLAGKETQYF
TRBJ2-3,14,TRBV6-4,CASSAAGTTDTQYF
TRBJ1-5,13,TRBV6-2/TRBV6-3,CASSNHVNQPQHF
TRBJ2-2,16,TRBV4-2,CASSESPAGVAGELFF
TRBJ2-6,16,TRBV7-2,CASSSGSTSGANVLTF
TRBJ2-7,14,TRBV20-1,CSAKGTHEFYEQYF
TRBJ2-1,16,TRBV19,CASSIGTEGSYNEQFF
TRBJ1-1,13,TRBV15,CATSRGGITEAFF
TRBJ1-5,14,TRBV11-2,CASSLGRVSQPQHF
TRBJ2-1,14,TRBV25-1,CASSEGYAYNEQFF
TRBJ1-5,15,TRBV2,CASSEEGGTMQPQHF
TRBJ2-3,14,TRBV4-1,CASSRSRGLDTQYF
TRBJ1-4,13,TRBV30,CAWSGQGREKLFF
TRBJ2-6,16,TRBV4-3,CASSPRTGDGANVLTF
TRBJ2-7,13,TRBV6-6,CAVWRGMSYEQYF
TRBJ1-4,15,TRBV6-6,CASSPPQGGGEKLFF
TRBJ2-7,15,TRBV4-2,CASSPRLAESYEQYF
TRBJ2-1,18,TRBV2,CASSEKGLAGGGYNEQFF
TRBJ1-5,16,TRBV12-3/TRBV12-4,CASSLSTFIGNQPQHF
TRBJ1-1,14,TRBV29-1,CSVAGQGMNTEAFF
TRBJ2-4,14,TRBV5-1,CASRSGTSGKDEYF
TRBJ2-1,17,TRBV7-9,CASSSSLAGGPYNEQFF
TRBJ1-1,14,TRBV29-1,CSVGGIYQNTEAFF
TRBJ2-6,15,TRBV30,CAWNDRASGANVLTF
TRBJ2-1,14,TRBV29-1,CSVEGQGSLDEQFF
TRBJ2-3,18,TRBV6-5,CASSYSIPKRGSTDTQYF